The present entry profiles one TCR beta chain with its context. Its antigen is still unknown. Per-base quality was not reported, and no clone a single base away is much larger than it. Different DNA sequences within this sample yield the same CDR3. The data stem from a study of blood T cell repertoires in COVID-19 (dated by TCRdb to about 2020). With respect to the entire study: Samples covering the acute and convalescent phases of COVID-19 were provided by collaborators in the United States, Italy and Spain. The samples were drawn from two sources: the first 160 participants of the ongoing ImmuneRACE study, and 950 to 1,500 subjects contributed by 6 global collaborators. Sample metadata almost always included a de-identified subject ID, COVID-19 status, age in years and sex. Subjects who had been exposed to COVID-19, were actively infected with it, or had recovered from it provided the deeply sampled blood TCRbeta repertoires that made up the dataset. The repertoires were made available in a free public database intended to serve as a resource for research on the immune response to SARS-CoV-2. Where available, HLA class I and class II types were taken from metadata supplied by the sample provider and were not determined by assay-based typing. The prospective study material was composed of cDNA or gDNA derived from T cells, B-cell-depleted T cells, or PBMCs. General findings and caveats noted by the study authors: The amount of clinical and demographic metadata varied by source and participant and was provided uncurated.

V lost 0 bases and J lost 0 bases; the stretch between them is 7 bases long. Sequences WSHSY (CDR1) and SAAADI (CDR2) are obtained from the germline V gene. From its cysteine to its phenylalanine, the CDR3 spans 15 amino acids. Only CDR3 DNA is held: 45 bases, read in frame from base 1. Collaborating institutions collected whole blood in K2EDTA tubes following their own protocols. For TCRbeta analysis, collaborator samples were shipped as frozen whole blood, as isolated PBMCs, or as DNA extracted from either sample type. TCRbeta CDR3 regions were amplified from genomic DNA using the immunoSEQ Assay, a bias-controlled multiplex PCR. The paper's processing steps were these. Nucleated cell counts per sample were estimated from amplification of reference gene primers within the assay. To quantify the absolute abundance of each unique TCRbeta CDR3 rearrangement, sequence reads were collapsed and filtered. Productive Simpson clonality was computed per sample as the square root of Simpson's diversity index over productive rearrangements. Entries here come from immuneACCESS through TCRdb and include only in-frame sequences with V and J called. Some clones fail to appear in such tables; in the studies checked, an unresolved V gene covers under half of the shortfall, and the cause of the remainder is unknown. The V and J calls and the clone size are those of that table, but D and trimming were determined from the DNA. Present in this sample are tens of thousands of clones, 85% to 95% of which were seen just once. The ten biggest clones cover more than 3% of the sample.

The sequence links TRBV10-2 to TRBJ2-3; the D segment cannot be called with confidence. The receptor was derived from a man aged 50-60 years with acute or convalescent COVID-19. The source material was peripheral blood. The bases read TGCGCCAGCAGTGAGTCTCCCACTAGCACAGATACGCAGTATTTT. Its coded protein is CASSESPTSTDTQYF.